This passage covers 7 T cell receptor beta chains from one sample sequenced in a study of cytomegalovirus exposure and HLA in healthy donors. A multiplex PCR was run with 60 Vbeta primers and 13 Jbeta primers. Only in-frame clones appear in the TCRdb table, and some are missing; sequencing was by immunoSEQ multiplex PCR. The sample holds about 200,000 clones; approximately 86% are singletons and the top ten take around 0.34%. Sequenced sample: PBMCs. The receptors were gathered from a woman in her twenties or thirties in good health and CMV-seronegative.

This CDR3 reads CASGRVRSYEQYF. DNA for the CDR3: TGTGCCAGCGGTCGGGTCCGGTCCTACGAGCAGTACTTC. The chain combines TRBV7-2 with TRBJ2-7; D is unclear. This CDR3 region has 13 residues. Trimming took 8 bases from V and 1 from J, leaving 12 bases between them. Germline V gives CDR1 SGHTA, CDR2 FQGNSA.

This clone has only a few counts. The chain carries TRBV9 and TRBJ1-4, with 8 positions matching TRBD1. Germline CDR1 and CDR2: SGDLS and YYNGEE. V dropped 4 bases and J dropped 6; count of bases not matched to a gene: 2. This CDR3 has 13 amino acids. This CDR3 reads CASSQGAHEKLFF. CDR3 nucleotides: TGTGCCAGCAGCCAGGGGGCCCATGAAAAACTGTTTTTT. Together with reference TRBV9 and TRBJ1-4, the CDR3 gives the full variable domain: DSGVTQTPKHLITATGQRVTLRCSPRSGDLSVYWYQQSLDQGLQFLIQYYNGEERAKGNILERFSAQQFPDLHSELNLSSLELGDSALYFCASSQGAHEKLFFGSGTQLSVL.

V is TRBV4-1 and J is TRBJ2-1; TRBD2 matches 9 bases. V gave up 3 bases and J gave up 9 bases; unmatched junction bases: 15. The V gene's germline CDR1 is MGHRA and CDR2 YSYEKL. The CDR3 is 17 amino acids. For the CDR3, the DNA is TGCGCCAGCAGCCACCCCGGGACTAGCATCGGCCGACGTGAGCAGTTCTTC. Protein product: CASSHPGTSIGRREQFF.

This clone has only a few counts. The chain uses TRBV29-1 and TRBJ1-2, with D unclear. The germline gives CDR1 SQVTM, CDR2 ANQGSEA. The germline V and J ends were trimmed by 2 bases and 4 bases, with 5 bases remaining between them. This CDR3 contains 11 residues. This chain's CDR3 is CSVERSYGYTF. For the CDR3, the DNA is TGCAGCGTTGAACGGTCCTATGGCTACACCTTC.

CDR3 nucleotide sequence: TGCGCCAGCAGTTTGCAACCGGGACAGTACCCCAATGAGCAGTTCTTC. It is translated as CASSLQPGQYPNEQFF. V usage is TRBV10-1 and J usage is TRBJ2-1; 7 bases fit TRBD1. The CDR3 has 16 residues. V lost 5 bases to trimming and J lost 6 bases; unmatched junction nucleotides: 13. Germline lookup yields CDR1 WNHNN and CDR2 SYGVQD (reference sequence).

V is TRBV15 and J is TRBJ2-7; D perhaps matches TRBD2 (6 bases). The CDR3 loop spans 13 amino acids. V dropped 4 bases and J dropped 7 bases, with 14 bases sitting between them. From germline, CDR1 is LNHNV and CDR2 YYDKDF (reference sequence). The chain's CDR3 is CATSISGGVEQYF. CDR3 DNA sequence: TGTGCCACCAGCATCTCCGGGGGAGTTGAGCAGTACTTC.

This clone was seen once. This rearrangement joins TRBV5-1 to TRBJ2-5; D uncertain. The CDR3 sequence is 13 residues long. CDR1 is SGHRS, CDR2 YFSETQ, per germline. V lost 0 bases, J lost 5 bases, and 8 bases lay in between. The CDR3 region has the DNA TGCGCCAGCAGCTTGGCGGCTAGGGAGACCCAGTACTTC. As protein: CASSLAARETQYF.